This T cell receptor (beta chain) was captured by sequencing in a study of cytomegalovirus exposure and HLA in healthy donors. This clone was seen a few times. Its antigen is still unknown. Study conclusions and caveats: The study reported that TCR beta sequences accurately predicted HLA-A and HLA-B alleles in most subjects.

Germline V gene lookup returns CDR1 GTSNPN and CDR2 SVGIG (reference sequence). CDR3 length: 13 residues. V shed 4 bases and J shed 6 bases, with 13 bases lying between them. The PCR used 60 Vbeta and 13 Jbeta primers. Sequencing used immunoSEQ multiplex PCR; TCRdb keeps in-frame clones, though not all of them. Of roughly 120,000 clones detected, less than 10% appear once; the ten largest clones hold approximately 6%. The TCR originated in a woman aged 40 to 50 in good health and CMV-seropositive. The sequenced material came from PBMCs. The chain employs TRBV30 and TRBJ1-5; D may be TRBD1 (6 bases). The DNA of the CDR3 is TGTGCCTGGAAGGACAGTAACAGTCAGCCCCAGCATTTT. It yields the protein CAWKDSNSQPQHF.